Sequencing of this TCR beta chain was carried out in a study of blood T cells in healthy people across ages. The authors ran a second PCR of 7 to 11 cycles using a sample-barcoded 5' primer and a J-beta primer mix. MiXCR, run by TCRdb on the 5' RACE reads, gives a single entry per CDR3 protein. The sample has about 780,000 distinct CDR3 sequences, about 47% seen once. This CDR3 spans 13 amino acids. Germline V gene sequence: CDR1 SGHTA, CDR2 FQGTGA. Trimming left V 5 bases short and J 4 bases short, with 10 bases between. The material sequenced was blood. This TCR came from a man older than 75 in good health. The genes are TRBV7-3 and TRBJ2-3; D gene uncertain. The CDR3 DNA reads TGTGCCAGCAGCCCGAACTCGGCAGATACGCAGTATTTT. As protein: CASSPNSADTQYF. The entire variable domain, with the rest obtained from reference TRBV7-3 and TRBJ2-3, is as follows: GAGVSQTPSNKVTEKGKYVELRCDPISGHTALYWYRQSLGQGPEFLIYFQGTGAADDSGLPNDRFFAVRPEGSVSTLKIQRTERGDSAVYLCASSPNSADTQYFGPGTRLTVL.